The TCR beta chain described here comes from a study of T cells in pancreatic ductal adenocarcinoma. Surgery without prior neoadjuvant therapy was the treatment of the selected pancreatic ductal adenocarcinoma patients. Sequencing was performed with immunoSEQ multiplex PCR; in TCRdb, only in-frame clones are kept and a portion is missing. The data hold 100,000 or so clones, with 90% to 95% observed a single time. This clone appeared a single time. The antigen is unknown. The CDR3 is made up of 15 amino acids. V lost 3 bases to trimming and J lost 2 bases, with 12 bases between them. The germline gives CDR1 MGHRA, CDR2 YSYEKL. Study-level points and caveats: Compared with tumor, blood showed more total productive templates and roughly 8-fold more clonotypes.

The sequencing sample was made of PBMCs. The rearrangement joins TRBV4-1 to TRBJ2-3; possible D gene TRBD1, 5 bases. This receptor was obtained from a human donor with pancreatic ductal adenocarcinoma. CDR3 protein: CASSQQGFLTDTQYF. Here the CDR3 DNA reads TGCGCCAGCAGCCAGCAGGGTTTCCTCACAGATACGCAGTATTTT.